This TCR beta chain derives from a study of shared clonotypes between healthy human individuals. Study details: The plates for each donor numbered three CD4 naive, three CD4 memory, two CD8 naive and one CD8 memory.

Naive-designated CD8 cells lacked CD45RO, were positively enriched for CCR7, and omitted terminally differentiated effector memory CD45RA+ cells. The table came from immunoSEQ multiplex PCR; TCRdb's copy has only in-frame clones and leaves some out. In the table there are nearly 600,000 clones, less than 97% of which are singletons. This clone has a single count. The CDR3 loop spans 14 amino acids. Looked up from germline, CDR1 is SGHNT and CDR2 is YYREEE (reference sequence). Trimming removed 1 base from V and 5 bases from J; junction bases left unmatched: 5. The genes are TRBV5-4 and TRBJ2-7; 8 nucleotides align to TRBD1. This TCR was sampled from a woman younger than 45 in good health. Source material: naive CD8+ T cells sorted from blood. DNA for the CDR3: TGTGCCAGCAGCTTGTCGGACAGGGTCCACGAGCAGTACTTC. Its translation is CASSLSDRVHEQYF.